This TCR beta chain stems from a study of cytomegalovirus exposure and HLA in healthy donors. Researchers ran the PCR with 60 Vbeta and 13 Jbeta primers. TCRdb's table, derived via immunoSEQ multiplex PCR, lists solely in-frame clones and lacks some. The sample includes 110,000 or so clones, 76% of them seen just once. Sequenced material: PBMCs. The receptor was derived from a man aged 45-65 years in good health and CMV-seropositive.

CDR3 coding DNA: TGTGCCAGCAGCTTGGGGTTGGAGGCAGCAGGGGAAAACACCATATATTTT. Its protein is CASSLGLEAAGENTIYF. V and J are TRBV7-7 and TRBJ1-3; TRBD1 might be the D (6 bases). Germline-derived CDR1 and CDR2 are SSHAT and FNYEAQ (reference sequence). V was cut by 3 bases and J by 6 bases, with 21 bases left in between. The CDR3 contains 17 residues.